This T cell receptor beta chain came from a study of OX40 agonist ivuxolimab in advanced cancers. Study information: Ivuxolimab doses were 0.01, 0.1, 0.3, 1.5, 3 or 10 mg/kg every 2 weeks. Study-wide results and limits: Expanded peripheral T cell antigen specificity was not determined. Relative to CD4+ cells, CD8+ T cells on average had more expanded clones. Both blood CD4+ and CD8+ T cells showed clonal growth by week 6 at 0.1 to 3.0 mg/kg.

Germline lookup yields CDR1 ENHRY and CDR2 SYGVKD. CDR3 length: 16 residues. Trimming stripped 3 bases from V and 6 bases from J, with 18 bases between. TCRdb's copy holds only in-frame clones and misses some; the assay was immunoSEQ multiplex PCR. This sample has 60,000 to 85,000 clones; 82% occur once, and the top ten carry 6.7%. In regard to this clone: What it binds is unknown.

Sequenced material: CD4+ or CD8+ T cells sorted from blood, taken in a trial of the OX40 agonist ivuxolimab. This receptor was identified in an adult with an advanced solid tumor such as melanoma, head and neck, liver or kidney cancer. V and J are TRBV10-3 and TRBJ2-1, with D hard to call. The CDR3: CAISDLDAIPPNEQFF. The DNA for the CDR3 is TGTGCCATCAGTGACCTGGACGCTATCCCCCCCAATGAGCAGTTCTTC.